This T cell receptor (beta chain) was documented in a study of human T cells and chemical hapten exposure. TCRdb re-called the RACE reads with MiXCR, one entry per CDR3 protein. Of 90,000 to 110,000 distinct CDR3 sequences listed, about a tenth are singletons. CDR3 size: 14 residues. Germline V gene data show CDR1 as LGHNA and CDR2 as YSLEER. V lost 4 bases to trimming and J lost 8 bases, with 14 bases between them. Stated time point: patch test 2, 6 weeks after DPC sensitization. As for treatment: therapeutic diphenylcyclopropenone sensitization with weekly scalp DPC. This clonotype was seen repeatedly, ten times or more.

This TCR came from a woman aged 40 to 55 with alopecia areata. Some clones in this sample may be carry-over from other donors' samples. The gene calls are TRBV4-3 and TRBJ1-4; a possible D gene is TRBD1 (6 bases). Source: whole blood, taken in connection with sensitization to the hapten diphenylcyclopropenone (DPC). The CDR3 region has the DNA TGCGCCAGCAGCCGCAGGGGCGAGGGCGAAAAACTGTTTTTT. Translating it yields CASSRRGEGEKLFF.